The 25 T cell receptor beta chains below were found in one sample sequenced in a study of technical replicates of blood from a handful of donors. The method was immunoSEQ multiplex PCR; TCRdb's version includes in-frame clones alone and lacks a portion of them. The sample records some 78,000 clones, about 92% being singletons. The specimen sequenced was T cells isolated from PBMCs. The receptors were gathered from a human donor in good health.

The J gene is TRBJ2-7, the V gene TRBV11-2; TRBD1 matches at 9 bases. Germline V gene lookup returns CDR1 SGHAT and CDR2 FQNNGV. This CDR3 comprises 15 residues. V lost 5 bases and J lost 5; bases outside the gene matches: 10. The CDR3 DNA reads TGTGCCAGCAGCCCCCCGACAGGGGGAAGGGACGAGCAGTACTTC. It codes for CASSPPTGGRDEQYF.

This rearrangement joins TRBV11-3 to TRBJ2-1; no clear D. CDR3 length: 15 amino acids. V dropped 4 bases and J dropped 9 bases, with 19 bases sitting between them. Germline V gene lookup returns CDR1 SGHNT and CDR2 YENEEA. This chain's CDR3 is CASSSPEDSIGEQFF. Here the CDR3 DNA reads TGTGCCAGCAGCTCCCCAGAAGACTCAATTGGTGAGCAGTTCTTC.

The V call is TRBV19, the J call TRBJ1-1, with no clear D. The CDR3 totals 14 residues. The germline CDR1 and CDR2 sequences are LNHDA and SQIVND (reference sequence). Trimming removed 3 bases from V and 0 bases from J, with 8 bases in between. The CDR3 reads CASSMNSVNTEAFF. The CDR3, as DNA: TGTGCCAGTAGTATGAACAGTGTGAACACTGAAGCTTTCTTT.

The V and J genes are TRBV7-9 and TRBJ2-7, with D perhaps matching TRBD1 (7 bases). V gave up 8 bases and J gave up 1 base, with 12 bases separating them. Germline assignment: CDR1 SEHNR and CDR2 FQNEAQ (reference sequence). The CDR3 totals 13 residues. CDR3 in amino acids: CASQGGLSYEQYF. In nucleotides, the CDR3 is TGTGCCAGCCAGGGGGGTCTGTCCTACGAGCAGTACTTC.

V gene TRBV5-6 combines with J gene TRBJ1-3, with a possible D match to TRBD1 (5 bases). CDR3 length: 13 amino acids. Germline V gene lookup returns CDR1 SGHDT and CDR2 YYEEEE. V gave up 2 bases and J gave up 3 bases, with 6 bases separating them. CDR3 residues: CASSFTGGNTIYF. DNA for the CDR3: TGTGCCAGCAGCTTTACAGGTGGAAACACCATATATTTT.

The rearrangement joins TRBV2 to TRBJ1-1; D possibly corresponds to TRBD1 (6 bases). CDR3 length: 19 residues. The V end was cut by 8 bases, the J end by 7 bases, with 35 bases between. CDR1 is SNHLY, CDR2 FYNNEI, per germline. CDR3 DNA sequence: TGTGCCAGCCCATCCGGGACAACGGGACTAATTCTACATGTGGATGAAGCTTTCTTT. Translation: CASPSGTTGLILHVDEAFF.

This clone was seen once. V is TRBV30 and J is TRBJ1-4; TRBD1 agrees at 9 bases. V lost 2 bases and J lost 6; bases outside the gene matches: 10. The CDR3 loop spans 16 amino acids. Germline lookup yields CDR1 GTSNPN and CDR2 SVGIG (reference sequence). This CDR3 is CAWSIGQGIVDEKLFF. The CDR3 nucleotides are TGTGCCTGGAGTATTGGACAGGGGATCGTGGATGAAAAACTGTTTTTT. Together with reference TRBV30 and TRBJ1-4, the CDR3 gives the full variable domain: SQTIHQWPATLVQPVGSPLSLECTVEGTSNPNLYWYRQAAGRGLQLLFYSVGIGQISSEVPQNLSASRPQDRQFILSSKKLLLSDSGFYLCAWSIGQGIVDEKLFFGSGTQLSVL.

The chain uses TRBV19 and TRBJ1-3; 7 bases map to TRBD1. Germline V CDR1 and CDR2: LNHDA, SQIVND (reference sequence). V trimming: 2 bases; J trimming: 5 bases; junction bases outside the gene matches: 3. The CDR3 totals 14 residues. Here the CDR3 reads CASSIMGQRNTIYF. Here the CDR3 DNA reads TGTGCCAGTAGTATAATGGGACAGAGAAACACCATATATTTT.

The rearrangement uses TRBV7-3 and TRBJ2-3; D unclear. The V and J ends lost 2 bases and 3 bases respectively, with 12 bases between them. CDR3 size: 15 residues. Per germline, CDR1 SGHTA and CDR2 FQGTGA. The CDR3 loop is CASSLVSGPTDTQYF. The CDR3 DNA follows: TGTGCCAGCAGCTTAGTCTCAGGCCCGACAGATACGCAGTATTTT.

This clone was detected only once. This chain joins TRBV19 and TRBJ2-1; the D gene is possibly TRBD1 (6 bases). The CDR3 runs 14 residues. From germline, CDR1 is LNHDA and CDR2 SQIVND (reference sequence). Trimming removed 3 bases at V and 3 bases at J, with 9 bases between. The CDR3 DNA reads as TGTGCCAGTAGTATGGACAGCCTCTACAATGAGCAGTTCTTC. Translation gives CASSMDSLYNEQFF.

The chain uses TRBV6-5 and TRBJ2-7; the match to TRBD1 covers 8 bases. Germline lookup yields CDR1 MNHEY and CDR2 SVGAGI. V gave up 5 bases and J gave up 3 bases; unmatched junction bases: 6. The CDR3 spans 14 residues. The CDR3 DNA is TGTGCCAGCAGTCAGGACAGGGAGATCTACGAGCAGTACTTC. This gives the protein CASSQDREIYEQYF.

The chain is built from TRBV4-3 and TRBJ2-3; possible D gene TRBD1, 8 bases. The germline V gene has CDR1 LGHNA and CDR2 YSLEER. V lost 0 bases and J 4 bases, leaving 20 bases between the germline ends. This CDR3 comprises 18 residues. The chain's CDR3 is CASSQDYGNRGGADTQYF. In nucleotides, the CDR3 is TGCGCCAGCAGCCAAGATTACGGGAACAGGGGGGGGGCAGATACGCAGTATTTT.

This chain links TRBV4-2 with TRBJ1-1, with TRBD1 matching over 9 bases. CDR1 and CDR2 from the germline V gene are LGHNA and YNFKEQ. The J segment lost 10 bases and the V segment lost 0 bases, leaving 15 bases of the junction unmatched. The CDR3 contains 17 residues. CDR3 bases: TGTGCCAGCAGCCAAGAATGGACAGGGGCCGTCACTTTAGGAGCTTTCTTT. Protein product: CASSQEWTGAVTLGAFF.

This chain connects TRBV10-3 to TRBJ1-1; 8 nucleotides line up with TRBD1. Germline V CDR1 and CDR2: ENHRY, SYGVKD. V lost 6 bases, J lost 5 bases, and 11 bases stayed unmatched. This CDR3 contains 15 residues. The CDR3: CAIRVDRGPGTEAFF. In nucleotides, the CDR3 is TGTGCCATCAGGGTCGACAGGGGCCCGGGGACTGAAGCTTTCTTT.

The chain links TRBV9 to TRBJ2-2, with TRBD1 as a possible D gene (6 bases). CDR1 and CDR2 (germline): SGDLS, YYNGEE. This CDR3 has 15 amino acids. V shed 3 bases and J shed 4 bases, with 13 bases lying between them. The DNA of the CDR3 is TGTGCCAGCAGCGGGGACATGGCGAGCACCGGGGAGCTGTTTTTT. Translated: CASSGDMASTGELFF.

The V call is TRBV14, the J call TRBJ2-2; D not resolved. The CDR3 spans 14 residues. The germline V and J ends were trimmed by 1 base and 5 bases, with 8 bases remaining between them. Germline assignment: CDR1 SGHDN and CDR2 FVKESK. The CDR3 DNA reads TGTGCCAGCAGCCAAGTATTCGGGACCGGGGAGCTGTTTTTT. Translated: CASSQVFGTGELFF.

This chain links TRBV28 with TRBJ2-5; 9 bases line up with TRBD1. CDR3 length: 16 residues. The V and J ends lost 2 bases and 2 bases, in that order; junction bases with no gene match: 6. Germline V gene data show CDR1 as MDHEN and CDR2 as SYDVKM. CDR3 sequence: CASSLRDRARQETQYF. The CDR3 DNA reads TGTGCCAGCAGTTTAAGGGACAGGGCAAGGCAAGAGACCCAGTACTTC. The complete variable domain, with remaining parts taken from reference TRBV28 and TRBJ2-5, reads DVKVTQSSRYLVKRTGEKVFLECVQDMDHENMFWYRQDPGLGLRLIYFSYDVKMKEKGDIPEGYSVSREKKERFSLILESASTNQTSMYLCASSLRDRARQETQYFGPGTRLLVL.

This chain links TRBV2 with TRBJ1-5; D possibly corresponds to TRBD1 (5 bases). The germline V and J ends were trimmed by 7 bases and 0 bases, with 10 bases remaining between them. Germline values: CDR1 SNHLY, CDR2 FYNNEI. The length of the CDR3 is 14 residues. Written as DNA, the CDR3 is TGTGCCAGCACTCCAGGGTATAGCAATCAGCCCCAGCATTTT. The encoded protein is CASTPGYSNQPQHF.

The chain has TRBV6-1 and TRBJ1-1, with unresolved D. Germline-derived CDR1 and CDR2 are MNHNS and SASEGT. There are 14 residues in the CDR3. V shed 5 bases and J shed 0 bases, with 10 bases lying between them. CDR3 region: CASSLEFMNTEAFF. DNA of the CDR3: TGTGCCAGCAGTTTAGAGTTCATGAACACTGAAGCTTTCTTT.

The chain recombines TRBV18 with TRBJ2-2, with D tentatively TRBD2 (6 bases). V was trimmed by 0 bases and J by 4 bases, leaving 6 bases between them. In germline, CDR1 is KGHSH, CDR2 LQKENI. The CDR3 loop spans 14 amino acids. This chain's CDR3 is CASSPPGGTGELFF. In nucleotides, the CDR3 is TGTGCCAGCTCACCACCGGGAGGCACCGGGGAGCTGTTTTTT.

The V gene is TRBV6-5, the J gene TRBJ2-1; 7 bases map to TRBD2. Looked up from germline, CDR1 is MNHEY and CDR2 is SVGAGI. Trimming cost V 6 bases and J 4 bases; bases outside gene matches: 9. This CDR3 contains 15 residues. Here the CDR3 DNA reads TGTGCCAGCAGCCCCGGGGGGAGAGTGTACAATGAGCAGTTCTTC. Its translation: CASSPGGRVYNEQFF.

The rearrangement uses TRBV2 and TRBJ2-3; TRBD2 might be the D (5 bases). Germline CDR1 SNHLY, CDR2 FYNNEI. V lost 1 base to trimming and J lost 3 bases, with 8 bases between them. This CDR3 is 14 amino acids long. The CDR3 DNA follows: TGTGCCAGCAGTGAAGGAAGAGGGACAGATACGCAGTATTTT. Residues: CASSEGRGTDTQYF.

The chain is built from TRBV27 and TRBJ2-3, with 8 bases fitting TRBD2. CDR3 size: 16 residues. J lost 3 bases, V lost 4 bases, and 9 bases had no gene match. Germline values: CDR1 MNHEY, CDR2 SMNVEV (reference sequence). This CDR3 is CASSYQRGHKTDTQYF. CDR3 DNA sequence: TGTGCCAGCAGTTACCAGCGGGGGCACAAGACAGATACGCAGTATTTT.

This chain connects TRBV12-1 to TRBJ2-2; TRBD2, the table's D call, was not compared with the DNA. TRBV12-1 represents a pseudogene. The CDR3 extends over 18 amino acids. The CDR3 spells CASSSRTLAGGRTGELFF. The CDR3 coding sequence is TGTGCCAGCAGCTCTAGGACATTAGCGGGAGGGCGCACCGGGGAGCTGTTTTTT.

The CDR3 DNA reads TGTGCCAGCAGCGTAGGATCGGGAGGGCCTGCGAATGAGCAGTTCTTC. Its translation: CASSVGSGGPANEQFF. J is TRBJ2-1 and V is TRBV9; 8 nucleotides match TRBD2. The CDR3 sequence is 16 residues long. V lost 0 bases to trimming and J lost 7 bases; unmatched junction nucleotides: 9. Germline V lookup: CDR1 SGDLS, CDR2 YYNGEE.